Sequencing of this T cell receptor (beta chain) was carried out in a study of CD8+CD57+ T cells in acquired aplastic anemia. The template used for profiling TCR beta VDJ and CDR3 was genomic DNA. TCRdb ran MiXCR on the reads and lists one entry per CDR3 protein. The repertoire holds hundreds of thousands of distinct CDR3 sequences, with about two thirds as singletons. The sample holds many counts of this clonotype. V lost 4 bases and J 6 bases, leaving 12 bases between the germline ends. The CDR3 has 13 residues. Germline lookup yields CDR1 SGHDN and CDR2 FVKESK. The sequenced material came from sorted CD4+, CD8+, or CD8+CD57+ T cells (not recorded which) from PBMCs. The source is a human donor in good health, serving as a control. V usage is TRBV14 and J usage is TRBJ2-5; possible D gene TRBD2, 6 bases. CDR3 sequence (DNA): TGTGCCAGCAGCCCGCAGCGGGCCCAGACCCAGTACTTC. Protein product: CASSPQRAQTQYF.